The text below deals with one T cell receptor beta chain. Its antigen is undetermined. Distinct nucleotide sequences in the sample also encode this CDR3. The assay was immunoSEQ multiplex PCR, and TCRdb's table has in-frame clones only and misses some. Of under 750,000 clones in the sample, 72% are singletons; the top ten hold about 1.7%. CDR3 length: 12 amino acids. The V and J ends lost 6 bases and 4 bases respectively, with 7 bases between them. The germline V gene encodes CDR1 SQVTM and CDR2 ANQGSEA. These data come from a study of shared clonotypes between healthy human individuals. Whole-study results and caveats: Among a handful of donors, roughly 5% of naive CD4 clonotypes were found in common.

The chain carries TRBV29-1 and TRBJ2-6, with D possibly matching TRBD2 (5 bases). The TCR sequence derives from a woman in her twenties or thirties in good health. The sequencing sample was made of memory CD4+ T cells sorted from blood. The subset: CD45RA-negative fraction. CDR3: CSVGGGANVLTF. The CDR3 bases are TGCAGCGTCGGAGGAGGGGCCAACGTCCTGACTTTC. The entire variable domain, with the rest obtained from reference TRBV29-1 and TRBJ2-6, is as follows: SAVISQKPSRDICQRGTSLTIQCQVDSQVTMMFWYRQQPGQSLTLIATANQGSEATYESGFVIDKFPISRPNLTFSTLTVSNMSPEDSSIYLCSVGGGANVLTFGAGSRLTVL.